These 19 T cell receptor beta chains share one sample of origin, sequenced in a study of blood T cell repertoires in COVID-19. Method: immunoSEQ multiplex PCR; TCRdb's copy keeps in-frame clones and lacks some. The table records 110,000 to 150,000 clones, roughly 91% of them present only once. Sequences were obtained from peripheral blood. These receptors were obtained from a man aged 60 to 69 with active or convalescent COVID-19.

This chain joins TRBV18 and TRBJ1-1; D gene uncertain. The germline V gene encodes CDR1 KGHSH and CDR2 LQKENI. The CDR3 length is 15 residues. V was cut by 8 bases and J by 5 bases, with 21 bases left in between. CDR3 nucleotide sequence: TGTGCCAGCCCGTCGACAAATACCTTTGGGACTGAAGCTTTCTTT. This sequence encodes CASPSTNTFGTEAFF. Looking up the rest from reference TRBV18 and TRBJ1-1 gives the full variable domain: NAGVMQNPRHLVRRRGQEARLRCSPMKGHSHVYWYRQLPEEGLKFMVYLQKENIIDESGMPKERFSAEFPKEGPSILRIQQVVRGDSAAYFCASPSTNTFGTEAFFGQGTRLTVV.

The chain combines TRBV19 with TRBJ2-6, with TRBD1 as a possible D gene (5 bases). The CDR3 covers 16 residues. Germline CDR1 and CDR2: LNHDA and SQIVND (reference sequence). Trimming cost V 5 bases and J 2 bases, with 13 bases left between them. CDR3 nucleotide sequence: TGTGCCAGTAGTCCCCCGGCAGGGACTGGGGCCAACGTCCTGACTTTC. It yields the protein CASSPPAGTGANVLTF.

The genes are TRBV7-2 and TRBJ1-2; 10 positions agree with TRBD1. J was trimmed by 8 bases and V by 5 bases; bases with no gene match: 8. This CDR3 comprises 14 residues. The V gene's germline CDR1 is SGHTA and CDR2 FQGNSA. CDR3: CASSPTGGAVGYTF. The CDR3 region has the DNA TGTGCCAGCAGCCCGACAGGGGGCGCGGTGGGCTACACCTTC.

This sequence joins TRBV12-3 or TRBV12-4 and TRBJ1-3; D is perhaps TRBD1 (6 bases). CDR3 length: 13 residues. V was cut by 6 bases and J by 5 bases, with 11 bases left in between. The CDR3 loop is CASRIGQRNTIYF. The CDR3 DNA reads TGTGCCAGCAGAATAGGACAGCGAAACACCATATATTTT.

The gene calls are TRBV5-1 and TRBJ1-2; a possible D gene is TRBD1 (6 bases). The CDR3 is made up of 17 amino acids. Looked up from germline, CDR1 is SGHRS and CDR2 is YFSETQ. V was cut by 3 bases and J by 7 bases, with 25 bases left in between. Here the CDR3 DNA reads TGCGCCAGCAGCTCCTCTCCTAACTTACAGGGTGACGGTGGCTACACCTTC. Translation gives CASSSSPNLQGDGGYTF.

The chain combines TRBV18 with TRBJ1-1, with D possibly TRBD1 on 5 matching bases. In germline, CDR1 is KGHSH, CDR2 LQKENI. V lost 1 base and J 4 bases, leaving 16 bases between the germline ends. The CDR3 is 16 residues long. The CDR3 DNA follows: TGTGCCAGCTCACCACAGCTAGGGTCGGGGGGCACTGAAGCTTTCTTT. Translation gives CASSPQLGSGGTEAFF.

The chain links TRBV28 to TRBJ1-1, with D maybe TRBD1 (6 bases). Germline V CDR1 and CDR2: MDHEN, SYDVKM. The CDR3 is made up of 13 amino acids. The V gene lost 3 bases and the J gene lost 5 bases, with 10 bases spanning the gap. The CDR3 DNA is TGTGCCAGCAGTTTGAACAGGGAGACTGAAGCTTTCTTT. Protein: CASSLNRETEAFF. Together with reference TRBV28 and TRBJ1-1, the CDR3 gives the full variable domain: DVKVTQSSRYLVKRTGEKVFLECVQDMDHENMFWYRQDPGLGLRLIYFSYDVKMKEKGDIPEGYSVSREKKERFSLILESASTNQTSMYLCASSLNRETEAFFGQGTRLTVV.

This chain links TRBV28 with TRBJ1-5; D is possibly TRBD1 (6 bases). With 5 bases removed from V and 6 bases from J, the gap between germline ends came to 14 bases. The CDR3 has 14 amino acids. The germline gives CDR1 MDHEN, CDR2 SYDVKM. The CDR3 here is CASSPGQSRQPQHF. The DNA of the CDR3 is TGTGCCAGCAGTCCCGGACAGTCACGTCAGCCCCAGCATTTT.

This rearrangement joins TRBV9 to TRBJ2-5; 8 bases match TRBD2. Germline CDR1 reads SGDLS; CDR2 reads YYNGEE. J lost 5 bases, V lost 0 bases, and 9 bases had no gene match. This CDR3 region has 16 residues. Here the CDR3 reads CASSVASGGPLETQYF. The CDR3 nucleotides are TGTGCCAGCAGCGTAGCTTCGGGAGGGCCGTTGGAGACCCAGTACTTC. The full variable domain, with the rest looked up from reference TRBV9 and TRBJ2-5, is DSGVTQTPKHLITATGQRVTLRCSPRSGDLSVYWYQQSLDQGLQFLIQYYNGEERAKGNILERFSAQQFPDLHSELNLSSLELGDSALYFCASSVASGGPLETQYFGPGTRLLVL.

The chain combines TRBV28 with TRBJ1-1; a possible D gene is TRBD1 (6 bases). The CDR3 totals 15 residues. Trimming removed 8 bases from V and 0 bases from J, with 16 bases in between. Germline CDR1 MDHEN, CDR2 SYDVKM. The CDR3 nucleotides are TGTGCCAGCGGGACCGCAGGGGTCATGAACACTGAAGCTTTCTTT. As protein: CASGTAGVMNTEAFF. The full variable domain, with the rest looked up from reference TRBV28 and TRBJ1-1, is DVKVTQSSRYLVKRTGEKVFLECVQDMDHENMFWYRQDPGLGLRLIYFSYDVKMKEKGDIPEGYSVSREKKERFSLILESASTNQTSMYLCASGTAGVMNTEAFFGQGTRLTVV.

The V call is TRBV7-2, the J call TRBJ2-3; tentative D call: TRBD2 (6 bases). The CDR3 has 16 residues. V was clipped by 5 bases and J by 1 base, with 16 bases between them. CDR1 is SGHTA and CDR2 is FQGNSA in the germline V gene. In DNA, the CDR3 is TGTGCCAGCAGCCTGACTGGGAGGTCGGGCACAGATACGCAGTATTTT. Protein sequence: CASSLTGRSGTDTQYF. The complete variable domain, with remaining parts taken from reference TRBV7-2 and TRBJ2-3, reads GAGVSQSPSNKVTEKGKDVELRCDPISGHTALYWYRQSLGQGLEFLIYFQGNSAPDKSGLPSDRFSAERTGGSVSTLTIQRTQQEDSAVYLCASSLTGRSGTDTQYFGPGTRLTVL.

The V call is TRBV9, the J call TRBJ1-4, with 7 positions matching TRBD1. V lost 2 bases and J lost 5; bases outside the gene matches: 12. The CDR3 is made up of 17 amino acids. Looked up from germline, CDR1 is SGDLS and CDR2 is YYNGEE. The CDR3 region has the DNA TGTGCCAGCAGCGTGGATCACGGGACAGCACGGAATGAAAAACTGTTTTTT. This gives the protein CASSVDHGTARNEKLFF.

The chain joins TRBV5-6 to TRBJ1-6; 7 nucleotides match TRBD1. J was trimmed by 3 bases and V by 3 bases; bases with no gene match: 6. CDR1 and CDR2 (germline): SGHDT, YYEEEE. The CDR3 is 16 amino acids. CDR3 coding DNA: TGTGCCAGCAGCTCGGGACAGCGACTCTATAATTCACCCCTCCACTTT. Translation: CASSSGQRLYNSPLHF. Drawing the rest from reference TRBV5-6 and TRBJ1-6, the complete variable domain is DAGVTQSPTHLIKTRGQQVTLRCSPKSGHDTVSWYQQALGQGPQFIFQYYEEEERQRGNFPDRFSGHQFPNYSSELNVNALLLGDSALYLCASSSGQRLYNSPLHFGNGTRLTVT.

The V call is TRBV24-1, the J call TRBJ1-5; 10 bases fit TRBD1. Germline CDR1 KGHDR, CDR2 SFDVKD. The CDR3 is made up of 16 amino acids. The CDR3 bases are TGTCCTCTCACGGACAGGGGGTTCGATAGCAATCAGCCCCAGCATTTT. The encoded protein is CPLTDRGFDSNQPQHF.

The rearrangement links TRBV5-1 to TRBJ1-1, with 12 bases that match TRBD1. The CDR3 is made up of 17 amino acids. V shed 3 bases and J 1 base; nucleotides not matched to a gene: 7. CDR1 and CDR2 from the germline V gene are SGHRS and YFSETQ. The CDR3 sequence: CASSSPGTGGWNTEAFF. As DNA, the CDR3 is TGCGCCAGCAGCTCCCCCGGGACAGGGGGCTGGAACACTGAAGCTTTCTTT. Variable domain in full (rest from reference TRBV5-1 and TRBJ1-1): KAGVTQTPRYLIKTRGQQVTLSCSPISGHRSVSWYQQTPGQGLQFLFEYFSETQRNKGNFPGRFSGRQFSNSRSEMNVSTLELGDSALYLCASSSPGTGGWNTEAFFGQGTRLTVV.

The V call is TRBV30, the J call TRBJ2-1; no firm D call. V lost 8 bases and J 0 bases, leaving 8 bases between the germline ends. This CDR3 has 12 residues. Germline assignment: CDR1 GTSNPN and CDR2 SVGIG (reference sequence). The CDR3 sequence: CATTSSYNEQFF. The DNA for the CDR3 is TGTGCCACAACAAGCTCCTACAATGAGCAGTTCTTC.

The chain employs TRBV11-2 and TRBJ2-1; D possibly corresponds to TRBD2 (6 bases). The germline gives CDR1 SGHAT, CDR2 FQNNGV. Trimming took 4 bases from V and 3 from J, leaving 13 bases between them. CDR3 length: 15 amino acids. CDR3 in amino acids: CASSSRGTNYNEQFF. CDR3 sequence (DNA): TGTGCCAGCAGCTCACGGGGGACCAACTACAATGAGCAGTTCTTC.

The CDR3 loop reads CSVEGEETQYF. Here the CDR3 DNA reads TGCAGCGTTGAGGGAGAAGAGACCCAGTACTTC. V is TRBV29-1 and J is TRBJ2-5; TRBD2 might be the D (5 bases). The CDR3 runs to 11 residues. The V and J ends lost 3 bases and 3 bases respectively, with 5 bases between them. CDR1 and CDR2 from the germline V gene are SQVTM and ANQGSEA.

This clone turned up a few times. J is TRBJ2-7 and V is TRBV2, with D tentatively TRBD2 (5 bases). This CDR3 region has 16 residues. The germline V and J ends were trimmed by 3 bases and 3 bases, with 18 bases remaining between them. The germline CDR1 and CDR2 sequences are SNHLY and FYNNEI. This CDR3 is CASSDWLRAESYEQYF. DNA for the CDR3: TGTGCCAGCAGTGACTGGTTGAGGGCGGAAAGCTACGAGCAGTACTTC.